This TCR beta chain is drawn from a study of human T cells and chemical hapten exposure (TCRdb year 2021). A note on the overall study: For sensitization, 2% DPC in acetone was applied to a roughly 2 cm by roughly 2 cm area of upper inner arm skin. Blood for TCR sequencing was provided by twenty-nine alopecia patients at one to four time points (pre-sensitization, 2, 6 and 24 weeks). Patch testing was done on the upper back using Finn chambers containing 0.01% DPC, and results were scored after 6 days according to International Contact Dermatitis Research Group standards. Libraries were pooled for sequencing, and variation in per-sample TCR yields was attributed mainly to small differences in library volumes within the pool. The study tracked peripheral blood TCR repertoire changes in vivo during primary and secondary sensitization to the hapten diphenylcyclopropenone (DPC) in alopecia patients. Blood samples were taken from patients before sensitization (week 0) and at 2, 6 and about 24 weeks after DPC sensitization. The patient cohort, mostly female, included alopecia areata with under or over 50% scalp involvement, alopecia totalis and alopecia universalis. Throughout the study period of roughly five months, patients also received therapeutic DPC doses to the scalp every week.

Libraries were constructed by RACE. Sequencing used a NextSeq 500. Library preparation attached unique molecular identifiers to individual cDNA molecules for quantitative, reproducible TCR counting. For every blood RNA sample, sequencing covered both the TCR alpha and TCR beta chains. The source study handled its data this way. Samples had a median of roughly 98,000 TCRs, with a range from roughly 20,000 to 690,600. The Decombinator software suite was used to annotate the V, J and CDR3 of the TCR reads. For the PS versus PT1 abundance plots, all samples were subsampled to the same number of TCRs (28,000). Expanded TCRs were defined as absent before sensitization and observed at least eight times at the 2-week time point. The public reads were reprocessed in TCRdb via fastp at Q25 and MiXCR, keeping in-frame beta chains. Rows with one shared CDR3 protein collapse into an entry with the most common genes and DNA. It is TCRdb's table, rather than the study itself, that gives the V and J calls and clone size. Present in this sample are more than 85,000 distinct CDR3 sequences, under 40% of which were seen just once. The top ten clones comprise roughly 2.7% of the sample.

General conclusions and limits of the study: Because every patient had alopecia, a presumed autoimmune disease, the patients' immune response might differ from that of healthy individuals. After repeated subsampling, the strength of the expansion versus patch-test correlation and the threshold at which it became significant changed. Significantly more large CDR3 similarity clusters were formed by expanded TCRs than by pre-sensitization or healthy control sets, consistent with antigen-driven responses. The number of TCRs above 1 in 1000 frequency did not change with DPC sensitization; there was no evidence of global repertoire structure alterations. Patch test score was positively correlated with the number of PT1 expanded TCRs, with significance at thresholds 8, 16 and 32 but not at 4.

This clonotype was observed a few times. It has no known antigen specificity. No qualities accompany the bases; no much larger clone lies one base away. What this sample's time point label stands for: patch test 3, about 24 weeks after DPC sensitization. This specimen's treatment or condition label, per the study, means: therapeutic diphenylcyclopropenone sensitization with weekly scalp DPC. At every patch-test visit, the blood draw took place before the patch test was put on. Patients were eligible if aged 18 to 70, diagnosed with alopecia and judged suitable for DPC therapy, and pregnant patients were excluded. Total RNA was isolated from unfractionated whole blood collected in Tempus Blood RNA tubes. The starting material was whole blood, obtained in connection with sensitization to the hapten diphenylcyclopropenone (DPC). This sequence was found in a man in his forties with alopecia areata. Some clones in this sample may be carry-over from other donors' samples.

CDR3 reads: CSVVQPTGDKALAKNIQYF. The nucleotide sequence is given as TGCAGCGTCGTACAGCCGACAGGGGACAAGGCCCTAGCCAAAAACATTCAGTACTTC. In this chain, TRBV29-1 is recombined with TRBJ2-4; the central 8 bases match TRBD1. The CDR3 covers 19 residues, taking in both the cysteine and the phenylalanine. Left in the record is the CDR3 DNA by itself, 57 bases read in frame from the first base. V is trimmed back by 6 bases and J by 0 bases, and the junction contains 19 bases that no gene match accounts for. CDR1 and CDR2 are read off the germline V gene as SQVTM and ANQGSEA.